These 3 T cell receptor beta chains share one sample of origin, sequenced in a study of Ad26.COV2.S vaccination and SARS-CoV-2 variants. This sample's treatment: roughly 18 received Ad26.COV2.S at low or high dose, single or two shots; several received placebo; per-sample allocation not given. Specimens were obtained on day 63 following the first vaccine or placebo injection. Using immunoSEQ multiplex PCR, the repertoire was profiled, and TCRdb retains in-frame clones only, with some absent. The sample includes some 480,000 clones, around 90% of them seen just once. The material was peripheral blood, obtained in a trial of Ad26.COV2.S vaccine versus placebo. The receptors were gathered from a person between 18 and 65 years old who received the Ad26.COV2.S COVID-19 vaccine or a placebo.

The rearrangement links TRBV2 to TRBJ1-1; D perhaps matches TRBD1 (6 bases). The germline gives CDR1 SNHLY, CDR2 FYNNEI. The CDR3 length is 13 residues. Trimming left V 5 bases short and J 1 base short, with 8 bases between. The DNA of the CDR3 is TGTGCCAGCAGTCGGACAGAGAACACTGAAGCTTTCTTT. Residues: CASSRTENTEAFF.

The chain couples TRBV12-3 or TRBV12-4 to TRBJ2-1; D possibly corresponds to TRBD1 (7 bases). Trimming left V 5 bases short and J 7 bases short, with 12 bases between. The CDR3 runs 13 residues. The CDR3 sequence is CASSQGGYNEQFF. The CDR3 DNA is TGTGCCAGCAGTCAGGGGGGTTATAATGAGCAGTTCTTC.

The CDR3: CASSSTGTGDYYGYTF. CDR3 DNA: TGTGCCAGCAGTTCAACCGGGACAGGGGACTACTATGGCTACACCTTC. The gene calls are TRBV6-2 or TRBV6-3 and TRBJ1-2, with 10 bases lining up with TRBD1. The V and J ends lost 4 bases and 3 bases, in that order; junction bases with no gene match: 8. The V gene's germline CDR1 is MNHEY and CDR2 SVGEGT. The CDR3 consists of 16 residues.